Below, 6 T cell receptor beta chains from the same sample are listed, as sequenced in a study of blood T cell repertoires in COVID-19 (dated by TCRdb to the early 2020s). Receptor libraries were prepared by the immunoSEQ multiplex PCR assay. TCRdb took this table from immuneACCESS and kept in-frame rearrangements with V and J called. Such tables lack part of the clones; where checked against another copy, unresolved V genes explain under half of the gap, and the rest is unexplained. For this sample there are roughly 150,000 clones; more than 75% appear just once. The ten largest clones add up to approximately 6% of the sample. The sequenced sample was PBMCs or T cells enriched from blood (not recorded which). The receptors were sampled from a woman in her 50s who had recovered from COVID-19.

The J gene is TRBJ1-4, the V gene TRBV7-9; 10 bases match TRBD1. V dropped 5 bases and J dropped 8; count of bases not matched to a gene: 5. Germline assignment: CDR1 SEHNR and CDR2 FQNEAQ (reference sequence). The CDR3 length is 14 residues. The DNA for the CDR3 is TGTGCCAGCAGCCCAGGACAGGGGGGAGAAAAACTGTTTTTT. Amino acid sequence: CASSPGQGGEKLFF.

This CDR3 is CAISESKGQNYEQYF. The CDR3 DNA is TGTGCCATCAGTGAGTCGAAGGGGCAGAACTACGAGCAGTACTTC. This chain joins TRBV10-3 and TRBJ2-7, with a possible D match to TRBD1 (5 bases). The CDR3 is made up of 15 amino acids. The ends were cut back, 0 bases at V and 3 bases at J, with 12 bases in the middle. Looked up from germline, CDR1 is ENHRY and CDR2 is SYGVKD.

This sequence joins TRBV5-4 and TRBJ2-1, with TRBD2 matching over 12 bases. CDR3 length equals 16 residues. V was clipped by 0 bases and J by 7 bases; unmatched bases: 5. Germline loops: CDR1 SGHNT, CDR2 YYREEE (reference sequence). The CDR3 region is CASSLAWTSGVNEQFF. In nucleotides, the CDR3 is TGTGCCAGCAGCTTGGCCTGGACTAGCGGGGTGAATGAGCAGTTCTTC.

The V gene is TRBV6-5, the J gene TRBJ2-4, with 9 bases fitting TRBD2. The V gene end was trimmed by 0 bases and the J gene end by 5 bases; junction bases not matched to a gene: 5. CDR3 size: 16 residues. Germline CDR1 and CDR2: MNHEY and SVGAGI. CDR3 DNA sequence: TGTGCCAGCAGTTACTCGAACCGCGGGGGGGAAAACATTCAGTACTTC. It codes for CASSYSNRGGENIQYF.

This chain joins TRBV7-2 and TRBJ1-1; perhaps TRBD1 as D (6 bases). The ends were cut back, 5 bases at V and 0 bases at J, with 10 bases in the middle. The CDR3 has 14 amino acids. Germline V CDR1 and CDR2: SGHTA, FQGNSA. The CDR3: CASSIRGLNTEAFF. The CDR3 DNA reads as TGTGCCAGCAGCATCAGGGGCCTGAACACTGAAGCTTTCTTT. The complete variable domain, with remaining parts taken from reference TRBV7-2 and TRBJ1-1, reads GAGVSQSPSNKVTEKGKDVELRCDPISGHTALYWYRQSLGQGLEFLIYFQGNSAPDKSGLPSDRFSAERTGGSVSTLTIQRTQQEDSAVYLCASSIRGLNTEAFFGQGTRLTVV.

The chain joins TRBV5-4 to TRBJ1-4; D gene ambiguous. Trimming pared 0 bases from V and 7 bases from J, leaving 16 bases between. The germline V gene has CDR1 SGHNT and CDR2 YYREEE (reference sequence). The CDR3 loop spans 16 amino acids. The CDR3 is CASSLAEDEIREKLFF. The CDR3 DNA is TGTGCCAGCAGCTTGGCCGAGGATGAGATTCGTGAAAAACTGTTTTTT.